Each of the 21 T cell receptor beta chains below was sequenced from the same sample in a study of T cell clonality in common variable immunodeficiency. Profiled with immunoSEQ multiplex PCR; TCRdb holds only in-frame clones, not every one. The sample is made up of over 35,000 clones, none counted only once. Sample: peripheral blood mononuclear cells. The receptor set was obtained from a person aged 18-70 years in good health.

This clone was seen repeatedly, ten times or more. The read terminates 3 residues ahead of where the CDR3 ends, so the germline J gene completes it. The gene calls are TRBV7-3 and TRBJ2-3; 8 nucleotides agree with TRBD2. Trimming removed 5 bases from V and 4 bases from J; junction bases left unmatched: 5. Germline-derived CDR1 and CDR2 are SGHTA and FQGTGA. The CDR3 covers 14 residues. CDR3: CASSPGLVADTQYF. The sequenced part of the CDR3 DNA is TGTGCCAGCAGCCCGGGACTAGTTGCAGATACG.

By sample fraction, this clone is medium-sized. From the germline J gene comes the end of the CDR3, since the read stops 3 residues before it. The V call is TRBV7-3, the J call TRBJ2-6; D gene ambiguous. The V end was cut by 5 bases, the J end by 0 bases, with 8 bases between. The CDR3 runs 15 residues. The germline gives CDR1 SGHTA, CDR2 FQGTGA. Partial CDR3 DNA: TGTGCCAGCAGCGATCACAACTCTGGGGCCAACGTC. It is translated as CASSDHNSGANV. The complete CDR3 protein is CASSDHNSGANVLTF.

This clone was observed at least ten times. The read falls 3 residues short of the CDR3 end, and the missing part is taken from the germline J gene. This sequence joins TRBV20-1 and TRBJ2-2; a possible D gene is TRBD2 (6 bases). The germline gives CDR1 DFQATT, CDR2 SNEGSKA (reference sequence). Trimming removed 2 bases from V and 4 bases from J, with 14 bases in between. The CDR3 consists of 15 residues. The CDR3 bases that were read are TGCAGTGCTAGACTTGCGGGACTCCCCACCGGGGAG. Protein: CSARLAGLPTGE. The full CDR3 reads CSARLAGLPTGELFF.

The sample holds many counts of this clone. The CDR3 is cut off 3 residues early in the read; its end comes from the germline J gene. The chain combines TRBV12-3 or TRBV12-4 with TRBJ1-3, with TRBD1 matching 7 bases. The CDR3 is 12 amino acids. Partial CDR3 DNA: TGTGCTACCGACAGGGCCGGTAACACC. Translated, it gives CATDRAGNT. The complete CDR3 sequence is CATDRAGNTIYF.

In its sample, this clone was seen many times. The read stops 3 residues short of the end of the CDR3; the missing end is completed from the germline J gene. V is TRBV9 and J is TRBJ2-5, with 8 bases matching TRBD2. The CDR3 has 15 amino acids. With V trimmed by 0 bases and J by 5 bases, 6 bases remained unmatched. Per the germline V gene, CDR1 is SGDLS and CDR2 is YYNGEE. The CDR3 DNA, read in part, is TGTGCCAGCAGCGTAGCGGGGGGGCTGGTGGAGACC. Protein product: CASSVAGGLVET. The full CDR3 protein is CASSVAGGLVETQYF. The full variable domain, with the rest looked up from reference TRBV9 and TRBJ2-5, is DSGVTQTPKHLITATGQRVTLRCSPRSGDLSVYWYQQSLDQGLQFLIQYYNGEERAKGNILERFSAQQFPDLHSELNLSSLELGDSALYFCASSVAGGLVETQYFGPGTRLLVL.

This clone appeared many times. CDR3 region: CASNRAGDTQYF. The CDR3 DNA, read in part, is TGTGCCAGTAACAGGGCTGGGGATACG. The chain uses TRBV2 and TRBJ2-3; possibly TRBD1 for D (6 bases). The CDR3 end lies 3 residues beyond the end of the read and is filled in from the germline J gene. Per germline, CDR1 SNHLY and CDR2 FYNNEI. CDR3 length: 12 amino acids. Trimming cost V 9 bases and J 6 bases, with 13 bases left between them.

This clone was observed at least ten times. CDR3 DNA, as far as it was read: TGTGCCAGCACCCTAAGGACTAGCGGGGGGCCGGGGAATGAG. The encoded protein is CASTLRTSGGPGNE. The whole CDR3 sequence reads CASTLRTSGGPGNEQFF. The chain joins TRBV2 to TRBJ2-1; TRBD2 aligns across 14 bases. Sequencing ends 3 residues short of the CDR3 end; the germline J gene provides the rest. This CDR3 spans 17 amino acids. Germline V gene lookup returns CDR1 SNHLY and CDR2 FYNNEI. With 7 bases clipped from V and 7 bases from J, the junction kept 12 bases outside the gene matches.

This clone was counted many times. The CDR3 extends 3 residues past the end of the read, so its final part is completed from the germline J gene. The chain links TRBV12-3 or TRBV12-4 to TRBJ2-3; 9 positions agree with TRBD1. Unmatched junction bases numbered 7, after V lost 4 bases and J lost 5 bases. This CDR3 region has 15 residues. CDR3 amino acids: CASSSTGGLGDTQYF. The CDR3 DNA, read in part, is TGTGCCAGCAGTTCAACAGGGGGCCTAGGAGATACG.

The sample holds many counts of this clone. The observed sequence ends 3 residues before the CDR3 terminus, with the missing tail filled in from the germline J gene. The rearrangement joins TRBV5-8 to TRBJ1-5; D is ambiguous. This CDR3 is 14 amino acids long. The V and J ends lost 2 bases and 2 bases respectively, with 8 bases between them. The germline V gene has CDR1 SGHTS and CDR2 YDEGEE. The CDR3 DNA, read in part, is TGTGCCAGCAGCTTACGGTACGGCAATCAGCCC. Residues: CASSLRYGNQP. The complete CDR3 protein is CASSLRYGNQPQHF. Supplemented by reference TRBV5-8 and TRBJ1-5, the full variable domain reads EAGVTQSPTHLIKTRGQQATLRCSPISGHTSVYWYQQALGLGLQFLLWYDEGEERNRGNFPPRFSGRQFPNYSSELNVNALELEDSALYLCASSLRYGNQPQHFGDGTRLSIL.

This clone showed up many times. Sequencing ends 3 residues short of the CDR3 end; the germline J gene provides the rest. The genes are TRBV5-4 and TRBJ1-5; D is ambiguous. Germline CDR1 is SGHNT and CDR2 is YYREEE (reference sequence). This CDR3 region has 13 residues. Trimming stripped 0 bases from V and 3 bases from J, with 4 bases between. The CDR3 loop is CASSLDNNQPQHF. The sequenced CDR3 bases are TGTGCCAGCAGCTTGGACAACAATCAGCCC. Complete variable domain (other parts from reference TRBV5-4 and TRBJ1-5): ETGVTQSPTHLIKTRGQQVTLRCSSQSGHNTVSWYQQALGQGPQFIFQYYREEENGRGNFPPRFSGLQFPNYSSELNVNALELDDSALYLCASSLDNNQPQHFGDGTRLSIL.

In this sample, this clone turned up many times. The covered CDR3 bases are TGTGCCACCAGTGCGGGACACCATAATTCACCC. It yields the protein CATSAGHHNSP. The full CDR3 is CATSAGHHNSPLHF. V gene TRBV24-1 combines with J gene TRBJ1-6, with D possibly matching TRBD1 (6 bases). Read coverage stops 3 residues before the CDR3 terminus; the germline J gene supplies the remainder. Germline CDR1 KGHDR, CDR2 SFDVKD. Trimming shortened V by 5 bases and J by 5 bases, and 9 bases separated the two germline ends. The CDR3 spans 14 residues.

This clone was seen ten or more times. The read terminates 3 residues ahead of where the CDR3 ends, so the germline J gene completes it. The chain joins TRBV19 to TRBJ1-1, with D possibly being TRBD1 (6 bases). The CDR3 runs 13 residues. V was clipped by 4 bases and J by 7 bases, with 13 bases between them. CDR1 LNHDA and CDR2 SQIVND come from the germline V gene (reference sequence). CDR3 sequence: CASSTTQGNEAFF. Partial CDR3 DNA: TGTGCCAGTAGTACGACCCAGGGGAATGAA.

This clone was seen at least ten times. The sequence runs out 3 residues before the end of the CDR3; the remainder is reconstructed from the germline J gene. Other DNA sequences in the same sample also yield this CDR3. The chain links TRBV6-1 to TRBJ2-7, with 10 bases lining up with TRBD2. This CDR3 spans 15 amino acids. Trimming removed 1 base from V and 0 bases from J; junction bases left unmatched: 0. The V gene's germline CDR1 is MNHNS and CDR2 SASEGT. The covered CDR3 bases are TGTGCCAGCAGTGAAGGGACTAGCGGCTCCTACGAG. Amino acid sequence: CASSEGTSGSYE. Given in full, the CDR3 is CASSEGTSGSYEQYF.

This clone came up many times. The read terminates 3 residues before the CDR3 end, so the remaining end is supplied by the germline J gene. The chain recombines TRBV23-1 with TRBJ2-5; D remains unclear. TRBV23-1 is placed among ORFs of uncertain function. Trimming took off 0 bases at V and 1 base at J, with 21 bases between the two ends. The CDR3 extends over 19 amino acids. The DNA read from the CDR3 is TGCGCCAGCAGTCAATCCCGCCACCCATTCAGAGGTACCCAAGAGACC. It codes for CASSQSRHPFRGTQET. The full CDR3 is CASSQSRHPFRGTQETQYF.

This clone was detected many times. Read data end 3 residues before the CDR3 end; the end is taken from the germline J gene. The genes are TRBV2 and TRBJ2-4; D possibly corresponds to TRBD1 (5 bases). The CDR3 loop spans 17 amino acids. With 2 bases removed from V and 3 bases from J, the gap between germline ends came to 17 bases. In germline, CDR1 is SNHLY, CDR2 FYNNEI. The DNA read from the CDR3 is TGTGCCAGCAGTGAACACCCCCAGGGTTTCGACAAAAACATT. Protein: CASSEHPQGFDKNI. In full, the CDR3 is CASSEHPQGFDKNIQYF.

This clone occurred many times. The read ends 3 residues early relative to the CDR3; the germline J gene fills the gap. The chain links TRBV5-6 to TRBJ1-1; D gene uncertain. CDR3 size: 14 residues. Germline CDR1 and CDR2: SGHDT and YYEEEE. The ends were cut back, 2 bases at V and 3 bases at J, with 11 bases in the middle. The DNA read from the CDR3 is TGTGCCAGCAGCTTTGGCGGGAGGGACACTGAA. Encoded protein: CASSFGGRDTE. The full CDR3 protein is CASSFGGRDTEAFF.

This clone was seen many times. The read stops 3 residues short of the end of the CDR3; the missing end is completed from the germline J gene. J is TRBJ2-5 and V is TRBV28; 7 bases are shared with TRBD2. Germline V gene lookup returns CDR1 MDHEN and CDR2 SYDVKM. J was trimmed by 4 bases and V by 6 bases; bases with no gene match: 17. The CDR3 runs 17 residues. Partial CDR3 DNA: TGTGCCAGCAGCGCTACTCCCGGGGGGAGGAGGATAGAGACC. Translated, it gives CASSATPGGRRIET. The full CDR3 sequence reads CASSATPGGRRIETQYF.

In its sample, this clone was seen many times. The observed sequence ends 3 residues before the CDR3 terminus, with the missing tail filled in from the germline J gene. The chain is built from TRBV20-1 and TRBJ1-4, with 10 bases matching TRBD1. The CDR3 loop spans 15 amino acids. Looked up from germline, CDR1 is DFQATT and CDR2 is SNEGSKA (reference sequence). J was trimmed by 7 bases and V by 0 bases; bases with no gene match: 5. The sequenced CDR3 bases are TGCAGTGCTAGAGACCGGACAGGGGGAGGTGAAAAA. Translated: CSARDRTGGGEK. The CDR3 in full is CSARDRTGGGEKLFF.

This clone was counted many times. Sequencing ends 3 residues short of the CDR3 end; the germline J gene provides the rest. The rearrangement uses TRBV18 and TRBJ2-1; possibly TRBD2 for D (6 bases). The CDR3 is made up of 15 amino acids. Germline V gives CDR1 KGHSH, CDR2 LQKENI. V was trimmed by 0 bases and J by 6 bases, leaving 12 bases between them. The CDR3 DNA, read in part, is TGTGCCAGCTCACCACCACCAAGGGGAGGCAATGAG. This gives the protein CASSPPPRGGNE. The entire CDR3 protein reads CASSPPPRGGNEQFF.

This clone showed up many times. The DNA ends 3 residues before the CDR3 does, and the rest of the CDR3 is filled in from the germline J gene. This chain links TRBV18 with TRBJ2-7, with D maybe TRBD1 (6 bases). Germline V gives CDR1 KGHSH, CDR2 LQKENI. The CDR3 runs to 14 residues. V was pared by 4 bases and J by 5 bases, with 15 bases between. The CDR3 here is CASSLRDIRNEQYF. CDR3 bases read: TGTGCCAGCTCACTCCGGGACATCCGCAACGAG. The complete variable domain, with remaining parts taken from reference TRBV18 and TRBJ2-7, reads NAGVMQNPRHLVRRRGQEARLRCSPMKGHSHVYWYRQLPEEGLKFMVYLQKENIIDESGMPKERFSAEFPKEGPSILRIQQVVRGDSAAYFCASSLRDIRNEQYFGPGTRLTVT.

This clone has at least ten counts. The read stops 3 residues short of the end of the CDR3; the missing end is completed from the germline J gene. The chain employs TRBV6-2 or TRBV6-3 and TRBJ2-7, with D possibly being TRBD1 (5 bases). CDR3 length: 15 residues. Germline-derived CDR1 and CDR2 are MNHEY and SVGEGT. The ends were cut back, 2 bases at V and 0 bases at J, with 11 bases in the middle. The part of the CDR3 DNA that was read is TGTGCCAGCAGTTACGGCGAAGACAGCTCCTACGAG. Its translation: CASSYGEDSSYE. The full CDR3 is CASSYGEDSSYEQYF.